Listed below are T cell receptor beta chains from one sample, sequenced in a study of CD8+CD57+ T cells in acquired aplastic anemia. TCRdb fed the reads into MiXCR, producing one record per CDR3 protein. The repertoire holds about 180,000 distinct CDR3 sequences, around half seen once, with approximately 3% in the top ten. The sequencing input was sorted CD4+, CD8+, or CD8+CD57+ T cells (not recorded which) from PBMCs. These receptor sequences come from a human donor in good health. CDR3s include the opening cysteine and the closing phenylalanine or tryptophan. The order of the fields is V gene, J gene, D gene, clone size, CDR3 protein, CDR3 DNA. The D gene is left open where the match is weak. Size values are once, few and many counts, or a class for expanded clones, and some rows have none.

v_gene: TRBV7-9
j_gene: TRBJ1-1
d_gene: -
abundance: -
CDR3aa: CASSFGGRDTEAFF
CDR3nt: TGTGCCAGCAGCTTCGGGGGGCGGGACACTGAAGCTTTCTTT

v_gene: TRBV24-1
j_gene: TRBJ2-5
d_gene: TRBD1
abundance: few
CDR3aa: CATSGMSNRGKETQYF
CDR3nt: TGTGCCACCAGTGGGATGTCAAACAGGGGGAAAGAGACCCAGTACTTC

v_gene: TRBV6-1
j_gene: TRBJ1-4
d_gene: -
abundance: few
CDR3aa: CASNPRLTSWGEKLFF
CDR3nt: TGTGCCAGCAATCCCCGTTTGACCTCCTGGGGCGAAAAACTGTTTTTT

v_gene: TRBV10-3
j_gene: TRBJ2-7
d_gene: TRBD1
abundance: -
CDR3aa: CASSYPTGLQYF
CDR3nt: TGTGCCAGCAGTTACCCGACAGGGTTGCAGTACTTC

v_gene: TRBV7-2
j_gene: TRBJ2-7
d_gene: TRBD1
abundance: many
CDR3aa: CASSYRGQTYEQYF
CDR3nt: TGTGCCAGCAGCTACAGGGGGCAAACCTACGAGCAGTACTTC

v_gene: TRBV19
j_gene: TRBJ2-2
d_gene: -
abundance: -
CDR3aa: CASSTPSGELFF
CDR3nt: TGTGCCAGTAGTACCCCTTCCGGGGAGCTGTTTTTT

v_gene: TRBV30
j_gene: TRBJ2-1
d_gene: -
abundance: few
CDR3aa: CAWMRLSNNEQFF
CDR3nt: TGTGCCTGGATGCGGCTATCAAACAATGAGCAGTTCTTC

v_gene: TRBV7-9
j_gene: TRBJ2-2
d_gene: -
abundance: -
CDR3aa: CASSLSVSTGELFF
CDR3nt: TGTGCCAGCAGCTTATCAGTTAGCACCGGGGAGCTGTTTTTT

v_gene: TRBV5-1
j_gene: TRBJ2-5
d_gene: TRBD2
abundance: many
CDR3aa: CASSRGGPEETQYF
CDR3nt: TGCGCCAGTTCCCGGGGGGGGCCGGAGGAGACCCAGTACTTC

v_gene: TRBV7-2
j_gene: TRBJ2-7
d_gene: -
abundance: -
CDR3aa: CASSGPVLEQYF
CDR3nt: TGTGCCAGCAGCGGACCCGTTTTGGAGCAGTACTTC

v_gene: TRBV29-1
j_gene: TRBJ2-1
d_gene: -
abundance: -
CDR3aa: CSERGQTNEQFF
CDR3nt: TGCAGCGAGCGGGGACAGACTAATGAGCAGTTCTTC

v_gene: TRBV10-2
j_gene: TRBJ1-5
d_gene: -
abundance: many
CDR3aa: CASSETGTPFQPQHF
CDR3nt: TGCGCCAGCAGCGAGACGGGGACACCTTTTCAGCCCCAGCATTTT

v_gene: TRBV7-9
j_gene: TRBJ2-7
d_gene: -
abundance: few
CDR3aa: CASSLVSAASYEQYF
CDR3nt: TGTGCCAGCAGCTTAGTTTCGGCAGCCTCCTACGAGCAGTACTTC

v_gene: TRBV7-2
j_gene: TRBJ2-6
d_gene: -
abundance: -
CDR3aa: CASSLTLRGANVLTF
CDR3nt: TGTGCCAGCAGCTTAACCTTACGTGGGGCCAACGTCCTGACTTTC

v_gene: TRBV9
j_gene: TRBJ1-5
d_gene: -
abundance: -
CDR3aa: CASSVGFSNQPQHF
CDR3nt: TGTGCCAGCAGCGTAGGGTTTAGCAATCAGCCCCAGCATTTT

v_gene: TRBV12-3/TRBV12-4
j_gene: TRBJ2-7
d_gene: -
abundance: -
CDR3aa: CASSLGGGREQYF
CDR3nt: TGTGCCAGCAGTCTCGGAGGGGGGCGAGAGCAGTACTTC

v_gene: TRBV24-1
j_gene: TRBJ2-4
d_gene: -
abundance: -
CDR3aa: CATSVQPGRRPELAKNIQYF
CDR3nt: TGTGCCACCAGTGTTCAACCGGGACGTCGTCCGGAACTAGCCAAAAACATTCAGTACTTC

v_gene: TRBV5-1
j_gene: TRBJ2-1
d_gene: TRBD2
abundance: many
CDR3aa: CASSSGITGDEQFF
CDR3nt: TGCGCCAGCAGTAGCGGGATCACCGGCGATGAGCAGTTCTTC

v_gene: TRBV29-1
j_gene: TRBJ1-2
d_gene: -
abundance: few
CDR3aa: CSVAGTSPWDYGYTF
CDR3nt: TGCAGCGTTGCCGGGACTTCTCCTTGGGACTATGGCTACACCTTC

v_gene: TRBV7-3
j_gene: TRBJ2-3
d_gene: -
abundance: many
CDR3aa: CASSLGGTPDTQYF
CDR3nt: TGTGCCAGCAGCTTAGGGGGGACCCCGGATACGCAGTATTTT

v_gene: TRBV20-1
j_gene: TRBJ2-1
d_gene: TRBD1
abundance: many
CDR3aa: CSRDSSYNEQFF
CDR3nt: TGCAGCCGGGACAGCTCCTACAATGAGCAGTTCTTC

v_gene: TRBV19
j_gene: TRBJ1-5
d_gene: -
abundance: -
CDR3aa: CASSMSGSNQPQHF
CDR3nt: TGTGCCAGTAGTATGAGCGGGAGCAATCAGCCCCAGCATTTT

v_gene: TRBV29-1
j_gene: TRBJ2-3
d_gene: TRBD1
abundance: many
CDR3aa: CSVGQGLTDTQYF
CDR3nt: TGCAGCGTGGGACAGGGGCTGACAGATACGCAGTATTTT

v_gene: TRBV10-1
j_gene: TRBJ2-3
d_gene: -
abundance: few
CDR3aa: CASSESTLHTDTQYF
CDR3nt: TGCGCCAGCAGTGAGTCGACTCTTCACACAGATACGCAGTATTTT

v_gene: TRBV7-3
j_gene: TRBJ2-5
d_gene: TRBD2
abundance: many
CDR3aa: CASSLMGAGGSGETQYF
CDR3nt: TGTGCCAGCAGCTTAATGGGGGCGGGAGGTTCGGGAGAGACCCAGTACTTC

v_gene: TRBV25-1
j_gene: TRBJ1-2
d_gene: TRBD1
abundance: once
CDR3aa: CASSAPPGQSLADGYTF
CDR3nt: TGTGCCAGCAGTGCCCCACCGGGACAGAGTCTGGCGGATGGCTACACCTTC

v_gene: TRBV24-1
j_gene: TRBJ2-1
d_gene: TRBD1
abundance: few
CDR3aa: CATTDRGNEQFF
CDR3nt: TGTGCCACCACTGACAGGGGTAATGAGCAGTTCTTC

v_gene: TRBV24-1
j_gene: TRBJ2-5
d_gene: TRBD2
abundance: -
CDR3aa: CASSYGRGETQYF
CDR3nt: TGTGCCAGCAGTTACGGGAGGGGGGAGACCCAGTACTTC

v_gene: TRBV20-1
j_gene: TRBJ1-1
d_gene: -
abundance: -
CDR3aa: CSARDSGMHAEAFF
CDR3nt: TGCAGTGCTAGGGATAGCGGGATGCACGCTGAAGCTTTCTTT

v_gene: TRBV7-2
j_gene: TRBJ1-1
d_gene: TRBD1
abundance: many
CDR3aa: CASSSTGQGATEAFF
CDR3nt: TGTGCCAGCAGCTCGACGGGACAGGGGGCCACTGAAGCTTTCTTT

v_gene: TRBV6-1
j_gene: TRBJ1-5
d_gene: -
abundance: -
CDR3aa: CASSETGFSNQPQHF
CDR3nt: TGTGCCAGCAGTGAGACAGGTTTTAGCAATCAGCCCCAGCATTTT

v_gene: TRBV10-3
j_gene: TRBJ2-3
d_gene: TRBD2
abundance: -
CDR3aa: CAISEEGSGRANTQYF
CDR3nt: TGTGCCATCAGCGAGGAAGGTAGCGGGAGGGCCAATACGCAGTATTTT